The TCR beta chain under discussion was sequenced for a study of blood T cell repertoires in COVID-19. Study overall: Whether acute or convalescent, the COVID-19 samples came from the United States, Italy and Spain. T cells, B-cell-depleted T cells, or PBMCs provided the cDNA or gDNA that served as material.

Original analysis: Reference gene primer amplification in the assay estimated nucleated cell counts. Data came from immunoSEQ multiplex PCR; TCRdb stores just in-frame clones and leaves some out. V, J and clone size derive from that table, while D and trimming were established from the DNA sequence. The repertoire holds approximately 250,000 clones, with 84% as singletons. Material for sequencing was peripheral blood. The clonotype was recovered from a woman aged 40 to 49 who had recovered from COVID-19.

In nucleotides, the CDR3 is TGTGCCACCAGTGAACAGACTAGCGGGGGGACCAACACAGATACGCAGTATTTT. Translation gives CATSEQTSGGTNTDTQYF. The chain employs TRBV24-1 and TRBJ2-3; 13 nucleotides align to TRBD2. The CDR3 totals 18 residues. V was clipped by 4 bases and J by 2 bases; unmatched bases: 8. Looked up from germline, CDR1 is KGHDR and CDR2 is SFDVKD.